These T cell receptor beta chains were read from a single sample in a study of memory CD4+ T cells and cytomegalovirus serostatus. Produced via immunoSEQ multiplex PCR; TCRdb's table is partial and in-frame only. Of roughly 45,000 clones in the sample, around 80% were seen once. Specimen: memory CD4+ T cells from blood. Receptor source: an adult in good health and CMV-seronegative. Both conserved end residues are part of each CDR3. D genes are given only for firm matches. Only some rows state a clone size, as once, few, many or a class for expanded clones.

-	TRBV10-3	TRBD1	TRBJ2-7	CASGQRAYEQYF	TGTGCCTCGGGACAGCGAGCCTACGAGCAGTACTTC
-	TRBV11-3	-	TRBJ2-5	CASSSQGPGAGETQYF	TGTGCCAGCAGCTCCCAGGGGCCGGGAGCGGGGGAGACCCAGTACTTC
-	TRBV29-1	-	TRBJ1-1	CSVSDRREAFF	TGCAGCGTCTCTGACAGGCGTGAAGCTTTCTTT
-	TRBV19	-	TRBJ2-7	CASTQQVGNYEQYF	TGTGCCAGTACCCAACAGGTGGGGAACTACGAGCAGTACTTC
-	TRBV9	TRBD1	TRBJ1-4	CASSVVRKGQGVLNEKLFF	TGTGCCAGCAGCGTAGTTAGGAAGGGACAGGGGGTACTTAATGAAAAACTGTTTTTT
-	TRBV4-1	-	TRBJ1-1	CASSQGARSTEAFF	TGCGCCAGCAGCCAAGGGGCGAGGAGCACTGAAGCTTTCTTT
few	TRBV11-2	-	TRBJ1-1	CASTQGLNTEAFF	TGTGCCAGCACCCAGGGACTGAACACTGAAGCTTTCTTT
-	TRBV2	-	TRBJ2-6	CASRDSYGANVLTF	TGTGCCAGCAGAGACAGCTATGGGGCCAACGTCCTGACTTTC
-	TRBV27	-	TRBJ2-7	CASSTTGYEQYF	TGTGCCAGCAGTACCACAGGTTACGAGCAGTACTTC
-	TRBV10-3	-	TRBJ1-2	CAISESVDYGYTF	TGTGCCATCAGTGAGTCGGTTGACTATGGCTACACCTTC
-	TRBV28	TRBD1	TRBJ1-2	CASSRQGWGYTF	TGTGCCAGCTCTCGACAGGGATGGGGCTACACCTTC
-	TRBV10-3	-	TRBJ2-3	CAISESEVTDTQYF	TGTGCCATCAGTGAGTCGGAGGTGACAGATACGCAGTATTTT
-	TRBV5-4	TRBD2	TRBJ2-3	CASSLGTSGDTDTQYF	TGTGCCAGCAGCTTGGGGACTAGCGGGGACACAGATACGCAGTATTTT
-	TRBV7-6	TRBD1	TRBJ1-2	CASSFPGGYGYTF	TGTGCCAGCAGCTTCCCAGGGGGCTATGGCTACACCTTC
-	TRBV10-3	TRBD1	TRBJ1-1	CAISVGGGETEAFF	TGTGCCATCAGTGTCGGAGGGGGCGAAACTGAAGCTTTCTTT
-	TRBV18	TRBD1	TRBJ2-5	CASSELKAGGFSRETQYF	TGTGCCAGCTCCGAGTTAAAGGCAGGGGGCTTTAGCCGGGAGACCCAGTACTTC
-	TRBV6-5	TRBD1	TRBJ1-1	CASSRDSGGYAEAFF	TGTGCCAGCAGCCGGGACAGCGGGGGTTACGCTGAAGCTTTCTTT
-	TRBV2	TRBD2	TRBJ2-1	CASRELGLANNEQFF	TGTGCCAGCAGAGAATTAGGACTAGCAAACAATGAGCAGTTCTTC
few	TRBV11-2	-	TRBJ1-5	CASSSEPYSNQPQHF	TGTGCCAGCAGCTCGGAACCCTATAGCAATCAGCCCCAGCATTTT
-	TRBV4-1	TRBD2	TRBJ2-5	CASSQGGLAGETQYF	TGCGCCAGCAGCCAAGGAGGGCTAGCGGGGGAGACCCAGTACTTC
few	TRBV30	TRBD1	TRBJ1-4	CAWRRDRAGEKLFF	TGTGCCTGGAGAAGGGACAGGGCGGGGGAAAAACTGTTTTTT
-	TRBV7-8	-	TRBJ1-5	CASSLLGQSSGNQPQHF	TGTGCCAGCAGCTTATTAGGGCAGTCCTCAGGCAATCAGCCCCAGCATTTT
-	TRBV18	-	TRBJ1-1	CASSPTQDTEAFF	TGTGCCAGCTCACCCACCCAGGACACTGAAGCTTTCTTT
-	TRBV20-1	TRBD2	TRBJ2-3	CSAQLADTQYF	TGCAGTGCTCAACTAGCGGATACGCAGTATTTT
-	TRBV28	TRBD1	TRBJ2-7	CASRETGGNYEQYF	TGTGCCAGCAGGGAGACAGGGGGGAACTACGAGCAGTACTTC
-	TRBV18	TRBD1	TRBJ1-3	CASSPGTGAGNTIYF	TGTGCCAGCTCACCGGGGACAGGGGCTGGAAACACCATATATTTT
-	TRBV5-5	-	TRBJ1-1	CASSSSTRMAEAFF	-
-	TRBV18	TRBD1	TRBJ2-7	CASSLGQGSYYEQYF	TGTGCCAGCTCCCTCGGACAGGGGTCGTATTACGAGCAGTACTTC
once	TRBV19	-	TRBJ1-5	CASRRDSNQPQHF	TGTGCCAGTAGAAGGGACAGCAATCAGCCCCAGCATTTT
once	TRBV5-4	TRBD2	TRBJ2-2	CASSFPSGGIGELFF	TGTGCCAGCAGCTTCCCCAGCGGGGGTATCGGGGAGCTGTTTTTT
-	TRBV30	-	TRBJ1-5	CAWGRWSNQPQHF	TGTGCCTGGGGTCGGTGGAGCAATCAGCCCCAGCATTTT
-	TRBV9	-	TRBJ1-1	CASSQILNTEAFF	TGTGCCAGCTCACAGATCTTGAACACTGAAGCTTTCTTT
-	TRBV4-1	-	TRBJ1-4	CASSQERQGRGKLFF	TGCGCCAGCAGCCAAGAACGGCAGGGTAGGGGAAAACTGTTTTTT
-	TRBV9	-	TRBJ1-1	CASSPPGYGTEAFF	TGTGCCAGCAGCCCCCCGGGGTACGGCACTGAAGCTTTCTTT
-	TRBV7-8	-	TRBJ2-3	CASFAGHVTDTQYF	TGTGCCAGCTTCGCGGGGCATGTCACAGATACGCAGTATTTT
few	TRBV4-1	TRBD1	TRBJ1-2	CASSQEQGARKGYTF	TGCGCCAGCAGCCAAGAGCAGGGGGCGCGAAAAGGCTACACCTTC
-	TRBV5-1	-	TRBJ2-7	CASRSAVSSYEQYF	TGCGCCAGCAGGTCTGCAGTGTCGTCCTACGAGCAGTACTTC
-	TRBV18	-	TRBJ2-3	CASSRDGNADTQYF	TGTGCCAGCTCCCGGGACGGGAATGCAGATACGCAGTATTTT
-	TRBV5-1	-	TRBJ2-5	CASSLDGRVETQYF	TGCGCCAGCAGCTTGGACGGTAGGGTAGAGACCCAGTACTTC
-	TRBV4-2	-	TRBJ2-5	CASSLAHPGETQYF	TGTGCCAGCAGCCTGGCCCACCCAGGGGAGACCCAGTACTTC
-	TRBV5-4	TRBD1	TRBJ1-2	CASSGQGNYGYTF	TGTGCCAGCAGCGGACAGGGGAACTATGGCTACACCTTC
many	TRBV19	-	TRBJ2-1	CASSAGLSTTEQFF	TGTGCCAGTAGTGCAGGGCTTTCGACTACCGAGCAGTTCTTC
-	TRBV27	TRBD2	TRBJ2-1	CASSETGLAGGSYNEQFF	TGTGCCAGCAGTGAAACAGGACTAGCGGGAGGATCCTACAATGAGCAGTTCTTC